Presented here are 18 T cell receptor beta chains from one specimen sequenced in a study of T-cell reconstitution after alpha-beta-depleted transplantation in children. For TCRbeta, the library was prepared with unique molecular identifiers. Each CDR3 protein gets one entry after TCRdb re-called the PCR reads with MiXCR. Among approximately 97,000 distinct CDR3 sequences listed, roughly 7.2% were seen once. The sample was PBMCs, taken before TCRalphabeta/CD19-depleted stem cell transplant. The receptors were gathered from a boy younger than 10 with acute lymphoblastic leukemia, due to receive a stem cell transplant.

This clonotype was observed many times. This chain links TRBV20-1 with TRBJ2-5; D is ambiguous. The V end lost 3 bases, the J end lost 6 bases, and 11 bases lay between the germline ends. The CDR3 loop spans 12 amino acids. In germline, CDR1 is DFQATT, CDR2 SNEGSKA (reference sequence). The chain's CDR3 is CSASGLGKTQYF. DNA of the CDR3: TGCAGTGCTAGTGGCTTAGGAAAGACCCAGTACTTC.

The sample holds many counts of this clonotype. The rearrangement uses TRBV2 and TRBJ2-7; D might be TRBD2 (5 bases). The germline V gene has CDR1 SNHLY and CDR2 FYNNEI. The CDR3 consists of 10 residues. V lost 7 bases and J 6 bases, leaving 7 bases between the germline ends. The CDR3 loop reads CASMAGEQYF. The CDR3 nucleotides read TGTGCCAGCATGGCGGGCGAGCAGTACTTC.

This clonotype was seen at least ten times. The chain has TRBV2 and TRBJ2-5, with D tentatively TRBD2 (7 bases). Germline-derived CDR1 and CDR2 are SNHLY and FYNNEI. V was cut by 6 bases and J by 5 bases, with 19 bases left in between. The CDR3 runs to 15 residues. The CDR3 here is CASRGGTFNGETQYF. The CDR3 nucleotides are TGTGCCAGCAGGGGGGGGACATTCAACGGGGAGACCCAGTACTTC. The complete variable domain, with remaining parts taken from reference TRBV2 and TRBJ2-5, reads EPEVTQTPSHQVTQMGQEVILRCVPISNHLYFYWYRQILGQKVEFLVSFYNNEISEKSEIFDDQFSVERPDGSNFTLKIRSTKLEDSAMYFCASRGGTFNGETQYFGPGTRLLVL.

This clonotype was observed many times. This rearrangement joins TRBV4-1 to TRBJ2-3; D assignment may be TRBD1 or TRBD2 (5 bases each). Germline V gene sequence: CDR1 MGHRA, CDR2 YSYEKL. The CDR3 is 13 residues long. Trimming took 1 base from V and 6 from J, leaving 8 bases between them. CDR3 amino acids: CASSQVWGDTQYF. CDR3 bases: TGCGCCAGCAGCCAAGTTTGGGGGGATACGCAGTATTTT.

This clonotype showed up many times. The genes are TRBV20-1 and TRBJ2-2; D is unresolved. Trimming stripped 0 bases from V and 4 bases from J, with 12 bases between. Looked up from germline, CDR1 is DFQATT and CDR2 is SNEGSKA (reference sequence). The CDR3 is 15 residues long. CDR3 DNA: TGCAGTGCTAGAGAACCAGGACGGGTCACCGGGGAGCTGTTTTTT. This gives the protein CSAREPGRVTGELFF.

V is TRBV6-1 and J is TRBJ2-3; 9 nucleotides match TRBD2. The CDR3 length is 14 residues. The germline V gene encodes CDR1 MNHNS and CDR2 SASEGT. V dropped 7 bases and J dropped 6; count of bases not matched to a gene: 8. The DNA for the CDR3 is TGTGCCAGCACCGCTAGCGGGGCTACGGATACGCAGTATTTT. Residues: CASTASGATDTQYF.

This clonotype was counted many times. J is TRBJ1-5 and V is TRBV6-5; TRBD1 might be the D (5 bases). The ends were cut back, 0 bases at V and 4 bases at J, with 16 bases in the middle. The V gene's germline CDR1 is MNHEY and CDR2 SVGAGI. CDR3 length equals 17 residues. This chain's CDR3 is CASSYSSRQGLNQPQHF. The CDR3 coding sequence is TGTGCCAGCAGTTACTCGTCCCGTCAGGGCTTAAATCAGCCCCAGCATTTT.

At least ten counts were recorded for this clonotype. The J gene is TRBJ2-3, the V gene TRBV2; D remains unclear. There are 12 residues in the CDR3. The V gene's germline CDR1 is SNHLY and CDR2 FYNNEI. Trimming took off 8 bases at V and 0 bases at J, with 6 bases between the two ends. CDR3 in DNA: TGTGCCAGCTGGGCGAGCACAGATACGCAGTATTTT. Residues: CASWASTDTQYF. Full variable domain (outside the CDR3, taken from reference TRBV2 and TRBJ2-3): EPEVTQTPSHQVTQMGQEVILRCVPISNHLYFYWYRQILGQKVEFLVSFYNNEISEKSEIFDDQFSVERPDGSNFTLKIRSTKLEDSAMYFCASWASTDTQYFGPGTRLTVL.

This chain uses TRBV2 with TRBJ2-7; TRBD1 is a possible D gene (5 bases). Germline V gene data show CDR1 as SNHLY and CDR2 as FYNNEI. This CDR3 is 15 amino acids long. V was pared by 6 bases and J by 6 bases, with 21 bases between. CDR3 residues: CASSRRPQGPFEQYF. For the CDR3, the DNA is TGTGCCAGCAGCCGCAGGCCCCAGGGCCCCTTCGAGCAGTACTTC.

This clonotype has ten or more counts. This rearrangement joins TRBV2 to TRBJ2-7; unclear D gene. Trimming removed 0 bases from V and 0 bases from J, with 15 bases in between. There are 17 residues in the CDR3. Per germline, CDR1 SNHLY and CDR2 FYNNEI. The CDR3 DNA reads TGTGCCAGCAGTGAAGCTCCCGGACGTCAGCTCTCCTACGAGCAGTACTTC. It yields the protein CASSEAPGRQLSYEQYF.

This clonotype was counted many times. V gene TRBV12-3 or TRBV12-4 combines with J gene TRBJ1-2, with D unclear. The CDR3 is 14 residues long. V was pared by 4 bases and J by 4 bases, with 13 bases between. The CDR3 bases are TGTGCCAGCAGTTCCGCAGTCCGCGCCTATGGCTACACCTTC. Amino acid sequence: CASSSAVRAYGYTF.

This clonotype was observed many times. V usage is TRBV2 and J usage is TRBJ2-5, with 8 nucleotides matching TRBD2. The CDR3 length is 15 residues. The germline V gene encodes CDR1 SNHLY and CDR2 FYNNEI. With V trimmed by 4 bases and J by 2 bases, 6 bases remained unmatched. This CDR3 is CASSGAGGLQETQYF. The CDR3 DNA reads TGTGCCAGCAGTGGGGCGGGGGGTTTACAAGAGACCCAGTACTTC.

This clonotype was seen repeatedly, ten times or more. The CDR3 region is CASRGQRIANTGELFF. The DNA for the CDR3 is TGTGCCAGCAGAGGACAGAGAATAGCGAACACCGGGGAGCTGTTTTTT. This chain joins TRBV6-1 and TRBJ2-2, with D maybe TRBD1 (6 bases). The CDR3 totals 16 residues. Trimming stripped 6 bases from V and 0 bases from J, with 14 bases between. Germline V gives CDR1 MNHNS, CDR2 SASEGT.

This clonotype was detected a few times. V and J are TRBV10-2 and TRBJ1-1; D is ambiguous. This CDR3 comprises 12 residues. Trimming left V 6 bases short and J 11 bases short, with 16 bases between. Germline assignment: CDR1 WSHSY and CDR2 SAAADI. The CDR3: CASSLTSAIAFF. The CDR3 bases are TGCGCCAGCAGCTTGACATCGGCGATCGCTTTCTTT.

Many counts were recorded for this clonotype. The CDR3 DNA follows: TGTGCCAGCAGCTTCTTCGGCGGGGGGCCCTACGAGCAGTACTTC. Protein: CASSFFGGGPYEQYF. The chain is built from TRBV7-2 and TRBJ2-7, with 8 bases that match TRBD2. The CDR3 spans 15 residues. J lost 2 bases, V lost 3 bases, and 6 bases had no gene match. The germline V gene encodes CDR1 SGHTA and CDR2 FQGNSA.

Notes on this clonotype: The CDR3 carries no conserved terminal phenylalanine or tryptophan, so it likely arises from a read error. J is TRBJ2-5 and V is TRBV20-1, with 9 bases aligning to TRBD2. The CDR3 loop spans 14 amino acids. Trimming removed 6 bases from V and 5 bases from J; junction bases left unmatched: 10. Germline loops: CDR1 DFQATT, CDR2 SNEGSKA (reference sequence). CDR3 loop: CSAISGGPGETQYC. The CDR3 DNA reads TGCAGTGCCATTAGCGGGGGCCCCGGCGAGACCCAGTACTGC.

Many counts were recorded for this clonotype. CDR3 in amino acids: CATGWGGYNEQFF. In DNA form, the CDR3 reads TGTGCCACCGGTTGGGGGGGCTACAATGAGCAGTTCTTC. The chain carries TRBV12-3 or TRBV12-4 and TRBJ2-1, with TRBD2 identical over 7 bases. The V gene end was trimmed by 10 bases and the J gene end by 3 bases; junction bases not matched to a gene: 6. The length of the CDR3 is 13 residues.

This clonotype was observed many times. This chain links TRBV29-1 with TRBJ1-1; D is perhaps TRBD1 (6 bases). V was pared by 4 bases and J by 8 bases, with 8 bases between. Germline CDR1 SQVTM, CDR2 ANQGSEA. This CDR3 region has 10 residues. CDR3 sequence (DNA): TGCAGCGTTGTCGGGACAGAAGCTTTCTTT. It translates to CSVVGTEAFF.